This entry features one T cell receptor beta chain sequence. In this sample, this clonotype turned up many times. Its antigen remains undetermined. Per-base quality was not reported, and no clone a single base away is much larger than it. The sample belongs to a study of identical twins listed by TCRdb under 2016. Background on the whole study: TCR alpha and beta repertoires from monozygotic twins, unrelated adults of various ages and cord blood were deep-sequenced to test whether fetal clonotypes persist. To rule out contamination, the twin experiments were replicated at different times with different library preparation protocols.

Every donor was a healthy Caucasian. Three pairs of female monozygotic twins, all aged roughly 18 to 30 years, were included in the twin cohort. Peripheral blood mononuclear cells were used as the source from which RNA for TCR libraries was isolated. V loses 10 bases of germline sequence and J loses 5 bases, and the interval between the two ends is 14 bases. The CDR3 sequence holds 13 residues, the cysteine and phenylalanine included. This entry keeps only the CDR3 DNA: 39 bases, framed from base 1. Via the germline V gene, CDR1 is ENHRY and CDR2 SYGVKD. The research as a whole found: In beta out-of-frame sequences, excess twin sharing was weaker, because having fewer shared sequences lowered the signal-to-noise ratio. Fewer insertions were carried by abundant cord blood beta clonotypes, a similar but weaker trend appeared in young adult naive repertoires, and no such trend appeared in memory repertoires. Invariant T cells such as MAIT and iNKT could partly confound zero-insertion analyses, although diverse VJ usage argued against such confounding for most clonotypes. Recombination models systematically underestimated out-of-frame TCR alpha sharing in monozygotic twins but agreed with sharing between unrelated individuals. Compared with coincidental sharing between unrelated individuals, an excess of low generation-probability sequences was observed among out-of-frame TCR alpha sequences shared between twins. Because the same donors could not be followed over many years, the conclusions relied on cross-sectional statistical analysis.

The library was built by means of 5' RACE. Sequencing was performed on an Illumina HiSeq 2000. Template switching added a universal primer binding site, and the final cDNA carried a unique molecular identifier that allowed TCR cDNA molecules to be counted accurately. First-strand cDNA for TCR alpha and beta chains was synthesized from specific primers in the conserved constant-segment region. To control for contamination, every cDNA library carried two barcodes: a SMART-Mk sample barcode plus Illumina barcodes. TruSeq adapter sequences, together with Illumina sample barcodes, were added in two successive PCR steps. TCR alpha and beta cDNA libraries were sequenced on the Illumina HiSeq platform with custom primers. From the authors' description of their analysis: MiGEC processed the raw reads to extract unique molecular identifiers, while MiXCR was used to determine the CDR3 positions. For each individual, recombination models were inferred using an EM algorithm with the repgenHMM and IGoR tools. The tcR package in R was used for shared clonotype analysis, with sharing normalized by the product of cloneset sizes. To study raw recombination free of thymic and clonal selection effects, out-of-frame nonproductive sequences were analyzed. TCRdb reprocessing: public reads trimmed at Q25 with fastp, clones called with MiXCR, in-frame beta chains kept. CDR3 protein duplicates are merged, each entry listing the most common genes and DNA. TCRdb assigned the V and J calls; the authors' analysis was not used. The sample table holds under 800,000 distinct CDR3 sequences, of which 20% to 25% were seen once. The top ten clonotypes cover roughly 4.3% of the sample.

The sample was also linked to a second study, of T cells expressing NK-cell markers. The second study's authors report: In sorted CD3+CD56+NKG2C+, CD3+CD56+NKG2C- and CD3+CD56-NKG2C+ T-cell subsets from several donors, TCR beta-chain repertoires were profiled. Of the eight sequenced donors, seven were found to be HCMV-seropositive and one was found to be HCMV-seronegative. To restrict sorting to alphabetaTCR-expressing T cells, an anti-gammadeltaTCR antibody was added in several experiments. In five to seven donors, the dominant CD3+CD56+NKG2C+ clonotypes were among the top 10 CD8+ clonotypes and accounted for about 1.0-8% of CD8+ T cells. Those dominant clonotypes were again the most abundant among CD3+CD56-NKG2C+ cells in a handful of donors, at roughly 28.3-65%. It remained unclear whether the expanded NKG2C-expressing T cell clones were specific for HCMV antigens. The eight sequenced donors were randomly selected healthy volunteers, three men and five women. A commercial ELISA kit detecting HCMV-specific IgG in serum was used to determine HCMV serostatus. For several donors, bulk peripheral blood T-cell repertoires were also sequenced from unsorted PBMC. MIGEC handled demultiplexing of the reads and grouping by UMI, while MiTCR was used to assemble and quantify clonotypes. To exclude erroneous sequences, only TCR cDNA sequences supported by at least two reads were retained. The tcR package was used for downstream repertoire analysis, and clonotypes were matched across fractions by CDR3 nucleotide sequence plus V segment. VDJmatch was used to annotate antigen specificity against VDJdb, with one amino acid substitution in CDR3 allowed.

The TCR was taken from a woman aged 18-29 years in good health. The sequencing sample was made of PBMCs. This sequence uses TRBV10-3 and TRBJ2-2, with the D gene uncertain. CDR3 loop: CATVGGPTGELFF. The DNA is as follows: TGTGCCACCGTGGGCGGACCGACCGGGGAGCTGTTTTTT.